These T cell receptor beta chains were read from a single sample in a study of T cell repertoires in cytomegalovirus infection. TCRdb re-called the reads through MiXCR, storing one row per CDR3 protein. The table lists 200,000 to 250,000 distinct CDR3 sequences, about 23% of them singletons. Source material: CD8+ T cells from PBMCs. These receptors were taken from a human donor in good health (CMV status not recorded). Some clones in this sample may be carry-over from other donors' samples. Each CDR3 is given with its conserved first and last residue. The order of the fields is CDR3 DNA, CDR3 protein, clone size, J gene, D gene, V gene. D genes are given only for firm matches. Clone size, where shown, is once, few, many, or a class for clones that have expanded.

TGTGCCAGCAGTATATTCCAACCGGGACAGGGAGGAACTGGGGCCAACGTCCTGACTTTC	CASSIFQPGQGGTGANVLTF	-	TRBJ2-6	TRBD1	TRBV27
TGTGCCAGCAGTTTATCTGGGGGGGCTCGTCAGCCCCAGCATTTT	CASSLSGGARQPQHF	few	TRBJ1-5	-	TRBV27
TGTGCCAGCTCACCATCAGGGTTTGATTACGAGCAGTACTTC	CASSPSGFDYEQYF	-	TRBJ2-7	-	TRBV18
TGTGCCATCAGTGAGTCTGCACAGAATGAGCAGTTCTTC	CAISESAQNEQFF	few	TRBJ2-1	-	TRBV10-3
TGTGCCAGCACCGGACAGGGTCAAGATTCTGGGGCCAACGTCCTGACTTTC	CASTGQGQDSGANVLTF	-	TRBJ2-6	TRBD1	TRBV2
TGTGCCAGCAGCTTATGGGCGGCCTCTAGCACAGATACGCAGTATTTT	CASSLWAASSTDTQYF	-	TRBJ2-3	-	TRBV7-6
TGTGCCAGCAGCCCCTATGGAGCGAGTCGCACAGATACGCAGTATTTT	CASSPYGASRTDTQYF	many	TRBJ2-3	-	TRBV6-1
TGTGCCAGCAGTTACACAGGGTTGGTCGGGGAGCTGTTTTTT	CASSYTGLVGELFF	many	TRBJ2-2	-	TRBV28
TGTGCCAGCAGCTTAGTTAGGACTAGCGGGGTGACTGAGCAGTTCTTC	CASSLVRTSGVTEQFF	many	TRBJ2-1	TRBD2	TRBV7-6
TGTGCCAGCACCATGGGATTTAACTATGGCTACACCTTC	CASTMGFNYGYTF	few	TRBJ1-2	-	TRBV2
TGTGCCAGCAGTTACTCACCCTACGACAGACCTGAAGCTTTCTTT	CASSYSPYDRPEAFF	few	TRBJ1-1	-	TRBV6-6
TGTGCCAGCAGCCCGACCACGGGGTTTACTAATGAGCAGTTCTTC	CASSPTTGFTNEQFF	-	TRBJ2-1	-	TRBV14
TGTGCCAGCAGCCAAGGACTGAGCGGGGAGCAGTACTTC	CASSQGLSGEQYF	-	TRBJ2-7	-	TRBV14
TGTGCCAGCAGCCTAGGACAGACGGGTTCACCCCTCCACTTT	CASSLGQTGSPLHF	-	TRBJ1-6	-	TRBV28
TGTGCCAGCAGTTACGGGACAGGCGCTAACTATGGCTACACCTTC	CASSYGTGANYGYTF	few	TRBJ1-2	TRBD1	TRBV6-1
TGTGCCACCAGTGGACAGGGATCGGATGAGCAGTTCTTC	CATSGQGSDEQFF	-	TRBJ2-1	TRBD1	TRBV24-1
TGTGCCAGCATGAAGTACTCCGTCAGCACAGATACGCAGTATTTT	CASMKYSVSTDTQYF	many	TRBJ2-3	-	TRBV6-1
TGTGCCAGCAGTTGGGGACTAGCGGGGGCACAAGAGACCCAGTACTTC	CASSWGLAGAQETQYF	-	TRBJ2-5	TRBD2	TRBV28
TGTGCCAGCAGCGACGTTGGCGGAACCGAGGGGAAACTGTTTTTT	CASSDVGGTEGKLFF	-	TRBJ1-4	-	TRBV7-9
TGTGCCAGCAGTGGCAGAGGGCCGGACTATGGCTACACCTTC	CASSGRGPDYGYTF	-	TRBJ1-2	-	TRBV12-3/TRBV12-4
TGTGCCAGCAGCCCAGGGACTAGCGGAGACAATGAGCAGTTCTTC	CASSPGTSGDNEQFF	many	TRBJ2-1	TRBD2	TRBV7-9
TGTGCCAGTAGTGACCCTGACAGGGGCCCCACAGATACGCAGTATTTT	CASSDPDRGPTDTQYF	-	TRBJ2-3	TRBD1	TRBV19
TGTGCCAGCAGCCTTTACAGGGGGGATCAGCCCCAGCATTTT	CASSLYRGDQPQHF	-	TRBJ1-5	TRBD1	TRBV28
TGTGCCGCAGCCAGGGGGGACGAGCAGTACTTC	CAAARGDEQYF	many	TRBJ2-7	-	TRBV28
TGTGCCAGCAGTCCCGTGACAGGGGGAGCTATGTACCAAGAGACCCAGTACTTC	CASSPVTGGAMYQETQYF	-	TRBJ2-5	TRBD1	TRBV6-2/TRBV6-3
TGTGCCAGCAGTCTTACTAGCGGAGCCGGGGAGCTGTTTTTT	CASSLTSGAGELFF	many	TRBJ2-2	TRBD2	TRBV12-3/TRBV12-4
TGTGCCAGCAGCTTAGGATCGGGACTAGCGGGCTTC	CASSLGSGLAGF	-	TRBJ2-7	TRBD2	TRBV7-4
TGTGCCTCTGGGAGCTATGGCTACACCTTC	CASGSYGYTF	few	TRBJ1-2	-	TRBV7-9
TGTGCCAGCAGTTTCGGAGCGGGAAGCGAGCAGTACTTC	CASSFGAGSEQYF	-	TRBJ2-7	TRBD2	TRBV6-5
TGTGCCAGCAGTGAGAACAGGGGGCCAGCCTATGGCTACACCTTC	CASSENRGPAYGYTF	-	TRBJ1-2	TRBD1	TRBV28
TGCAGTGCTAGAGTTATCAGCTCCTATAATTCACCCCTCCACTTT	CSARVISSYNSPLHF	few	TRBJ1-6	-	TRBV20-1
TGTGCCAGCAGCCTTTACTTACAGGGAACCGACTCCTACGAGCAGTACTTC	CASSLYLQGTDSYEQYF	-	TRBJ2-7	-	TRBV11-2
TGTGCCATCATGCAGGGCGGCTACGAGCAGTACTTC	CAIMQGGYEQYF	-	TRBJ2-7	-	TRBV10-3
TGTGCCAGCACCCGGACAGGGCGTAATGAAAAACTGTTTTTT	CASTRTGRNEKLFF	-	TRBJ1-4	TRBD1	TRBV6-6
TGTGCCAGCAGCCTCCGGACAGGAGACACCGGGGAGCTGTTTTTT	CASSLRTGDTGELFF	many	TRBJ2-2	TRBD1	TRBV7-9
TGTGCCAGCAGCTCCATAAGCTCCTACGAGCAGTACTTC	CASSSISSYEQYF	many	TRBJ2-7	-	TRBV7-8
TGCGCCAGCAGCTATACATTCGGGACAGCGGGATACGAGCAGTACTTC	CASSYTFGTAGYEQYF	many	TRBJ2-7	-	TRBV4-1
TGTGCCAGCAGTTACTCCGGTTTGGGGACTGAAGCTTTCTTT	CASSYSGLGTEAFF	-	TRBJ1-1	-	TRBV6-2/TRBV6-3
TGTGCCAGCAGCGCTTACAGGACATCCTACGAGCAGTACTTC	CASSAYRTSYEQYF	-	TRBJ2-7	-	TRBV7-9
TGCAGTGCTAGAGATCGAGGGGCTAGGAGGGATGAGCAGTTCTTC	CSARDRGARRDEQFF	-	TRBJ2-1	-	TRBV20-1
TGTGCCAGCAGCCCCGGGACAGGGTTAACCTACGAGCAGTACTTC	CASSPGTGLTYEQYF	many	TRBJ2-7	TRBD1	TRBV7-8
TGTGCCAGCAGTGAATATATAGGGGATATTGATGAAAAACTGTTTTTT	CASSEYIGDIDEKLFF	-	TRBJ1-4	-	TRBV25-1
TGTGCCAGCAGTCGAGCCGGAACCTACGAGCAGTACTTC	CASSRAGTYEQYF	-	TRBJ2-7	-	TRBV7-9
TGTGCCAGCAGTCTCCGACAGGGGGGGGATGCTTTCTTT	CASSLRQGGDAFF	few	TRBJ1-1	TRBD1	TRBV28
TGTGCCAGCAGCTTAAGGGACAGGGAGAACACTGAAGCTTTCTTT	CASSLRDRENTEAFF	many	TRBJ1-1	TRBD1	TRBV7-9
TGTGCCAGTAGTGACTCGCTGGGGTCAAGTGAGCAGTTCTTC	CASSDSLGSSEQFF	-	TRBJ2-1	-	TRBV19
TGTGCCAGCAATCTAGGGGGACAGGGGGCTTATGAGCAGTTCTTC	CASNLGGQGAYEQFF	-	TRBJ2-1	TRBD1	TRBV5-4
TGCAGTGCTAGCCTGTCGCAGGGTGGCTACAATGAGCAGTTCTTC	CSASLSQGGYNEQFF	few	TRBJ2-1	-	TRBV20-1
TGTGCCAGCTCACCCCCCCCCGACTCCTACGAGCAGTACTTC	CASSPPPDSYEQYF	-	TRBJ2-7	-	TRBV18
TGTGCCAGCAGCTTGGTAGGGTGGAATGAGCAGTTCTTC	CASSLVGWNEQFF	-	TRBJ2-1	-	TRBV7-3
TGTGCCAGCAGCTTCCCCGGGACTTCCTACGAGCAGTACTTC	CASSFPGTSYEQYF	many	TRBJ2-7	-	TRBV7-9
TGTGCCTGGGGGAGGAACACTGAAGCTTTCTTT	CAWGRNTEAFF	few	TRBJ1-1	-	TRBV30
TGCAGTGCTCACGAGTCTATTTCCTACGAGCAGTACTTC	CSAHESISYEQYF	-	TRBJ2-7	-	TRBV20-1